This T cell receptor (beta chain) is drawn from a study of control samples from healthy donors and cancer patients. A remark on this clone: Sequence at one end of the junction differs from germline and may be a read error.

Using immunoSEQ multiplex PCR, the repertoire was profiled, and TCRdb retains in-frame clones only, with some absent. The table records tens of thousands of clones, 65% to 85% of them present only once. Sample: blood. The receptor was derived from a man aged 55 to 70 in good health.

The CDR3 region is CASSLGGPNSGYTF. In nucleotides, the CDR3 is TGTGCCAGCAGCTTAGGGGGGCCAAACTCTGGCTACACCTTC. This rearrangement joins TRBV7-2 to TRBJ1-2; possible D gene TRBD1, 6 bases. CDR1 is SGHTA and CDR2 is FQGNSA in the germline V gene. This CDR3 has 14 residues.